This TCR beta chain was recovered during a study of shared clonotypes between healthy human individuals. Generated by immunoSEQ multiplex PCR, the TCRdb table keeps only in-frame clones and is missing some. The sample holds 2.3 million or so clones; 85% to 95% are singletons and the top ten take 0.39%. Unmatched junction bases numbered 6, after V lost 4 bases and J lost 3 bases. Germline CDR1 and CDR2: MNHNY and SVGAGI (reference sequence). The CDR3 is 15 amino acids. The TCR originated in a man aged 18 to 30 in good health. Some clones in this sample may be carry-over from other donors' samples. The sequenced material came from naive CD4+ T cells from PBMCs. The sample's subset: CD45RA+ positively selected. The chain combines TRBV6-6 with TRBJ2-7; 10 nucleotides line up with TRBD1. As DNA, the CDR3 is TGTGCCAGCAGTTCTACGACAGGGGGCGTCTACGAGCAGTACTTC. Translating it yields CASSSTTGGVYEQYF.